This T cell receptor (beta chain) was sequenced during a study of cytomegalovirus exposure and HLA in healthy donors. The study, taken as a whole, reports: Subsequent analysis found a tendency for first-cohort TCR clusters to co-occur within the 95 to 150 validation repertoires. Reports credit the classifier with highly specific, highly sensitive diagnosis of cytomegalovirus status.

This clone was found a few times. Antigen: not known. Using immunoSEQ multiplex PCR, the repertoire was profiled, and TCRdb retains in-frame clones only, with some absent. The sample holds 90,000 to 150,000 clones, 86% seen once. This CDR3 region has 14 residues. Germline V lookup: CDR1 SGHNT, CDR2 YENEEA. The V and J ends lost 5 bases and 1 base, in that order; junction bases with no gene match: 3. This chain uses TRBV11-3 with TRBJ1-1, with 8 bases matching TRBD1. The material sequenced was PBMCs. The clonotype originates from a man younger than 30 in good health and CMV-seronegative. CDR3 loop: CASSPGTGNTEAFF. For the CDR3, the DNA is TGTGCCAGCAGCCCAGGGACAGGGAACACTGAAGCTTTCTTT.